This entry lists 18 T cell receptor beta chains sequenced from one sample in a study of vaccination effects on CD4 cells after COVID-19. After expansion with viral peptide pools in the ViraFEST assay, antigen-specific CD4+ T cells were sequenced. Isolating CD4+ T cells followed approximately 11 days of culture. Using immunoSEQ multiplex PCR, the repertoire was profiled, and TCRdb retains in-frame clones only, with some absent. This table holds roughly 50,000 clones, around 80% found once. Antigens for these TCRs are unknown. Material: CD4+ T cells from PBMCs cultured with HCoV-229E spike peptides, obtained before COVID-19 vaccination. These receptors all come from a human donor who received a COVID-19 vaccine.

The chain links TRBV6-5 to TRBJ2-3, with D tentatively TRBD1 (5 bases). Germline lookup yields CDR1 MNHEY and CDR2 SVGAGI. The CDR3 covers 14 residues. Deletions cut 0 bases from V and 5 bases from J, with 9 bases between. The CDR3: CASSYSWGVDTQYF. The CDR3 region has the DNA TGTGCCAGCAGTTACTCGTGGGGCGTAGATACGCAGTATTTT.

The genes are TRBV5-6 and TRBJ1-2; weak D call: TRBD1 (6 bases). Germline V gene sequence: CDR1 SGHDT, CDR2 YYEEEE. The V end lost 4 bases, the J end lost 4 bases, and 14 bases lay between the germline ends. CDR3 length equals 14 residues. CDR3 region: CASSPTDSLYGYTF. CDR3 nucleotides: TGTGCCAGCAGCCCAACGGACAGTCTCTATGGCTACACCTTC. The complete variable domain, with remaining parts taken from reference TRBV5-6 and TRBJ1-2, reads DAGVTQSPTHLIKTRGQQVTLRCSPKSGHDTVSWYQQALGQGPQFIFQYYEEEERQRGNFPDRFSGHQFPNYSSELNVNALLLGDSALYLCASSPTDSLYGYTFGSGTRLTVV.

This sequence joins TRBV4-1 and TRBJ1-4; perhaps TRBD1 as D (6 bases). Germline assignment: CDR1 MGHRA and CDR2 YSYEKL. The CDR3 is 16 amino acids. V was trimmed by 4 bases and J by 0 bases, leaving 12 bases between them. CDR3 sequence (DNA): TGCGCCAGCAGCCCTCACAGGGACCCAACTAATGAAAAACTGTTTTTT. This sequence encodes CASSPHRDPTNEKLFF.

This chain connects TRBV6-5 to TRBJ1-6; D gene uncertain. Trimming took off 6 bases at V and 7 bases at J, with 13 bases between the two ends. This CDR3 has 14 amino acids. Germline CDR1 MNHEY, CDR2 SVGAGI. DNA for the CDR3: TGTGCCAGCAGAACCGGGCCCGGGAATTCACCCCTCCACTTT. Residues: CASRTGPGNSPLHF.

This clone came up a few times. CDR3 loop: CASSLEPAESYNEQFF. For the CDR3, the DNA is TGCGCCAGCAGCTTGGAACCGGCAGAATCCTACAATGAGCAGTTCTTC. The chain employs TRBV5-1 and TRBJ2-1; D is ambiguous. The CDR3 has 16 amino acids. CDR1 is SGHRS, CDR2 YFSETQ, per germline. Trimming left V 0 bases short and J 1 base short, with 11 bases between.

The chain uses TRBV7-9 and TRBJ2-3; D call uncertain. The CDR3 is 13 residues long. Between the trimmed V and J ends, which lost 5 bases and 2 bases, there was a span of 8 bases. The germline gives CDR1 SEHNR, CDR2 FQNEAQ (reference sequence). The CDR3 loop is CASSLRITDTQYF. DNA of the CDR3: TGTGCCAGCAGCCTGAGGATCACAGATACGCAGTATTTT.

CDR3 bases: TGCGCCAGCAGCATGGACAACACCGGGGAGCTGTTTTTT. The encoded protein is CASSMDNTGELFF. The V and J genes are TRBV5-1 and TRBJ2-2; no reliable D call. This CDR3 has 13 amino acids. Trimming pared 4 bases from V and 2 bases from J, leaving 6 bases between. Germline lookup yields CDR1 SGHRS and CDR2 YFSETQ. Looking up the rest from reference TRBV5-1 and TRBJ2-2 gives the full variable domain: KAGVTQTPRYLIKTRGQQVTLSCSPISGHRSVSWYQQTPGQGLQFLFEYFSETQRNKGNFPGRFSGRQFSNSRSEMNVSTLELGDSALYLCASSMDNTGELFFGEGSRLTVL.

The V call is TRBV2, the J call TRBJ2-2; the D gene is possibly TRBD2 (6 bases). The CDR3 covers 15 residues. The V and J ends lost 6 bases and 0 bases respectively, with 11 bases between them. Looked up from germline, CDR1 is SNHLY and CDR2 is FYNNEI. This chain's CDR3 is CASRVERANTGELFF. The DNA for the CDR3 is TGTGCCAGCAGAGTAGAGCGGGCGAACACCGGGGAGCTGTTTTTT.

This clone was detected only once. The chain combines TRBV28 with TRBJ1-1, with D uncertain. The length of the CDR3 is 12 residues. Germline CDR1 MDHEN, CDR2 SYDVKM. Trimming took off 3 bases at V and 4 bases at J, with 6 bases between the two ends. The DNA for the CDR3 is TGTGCCAGCAGTTTGTTAAGCACTGAAGCTTTCTTT. This codes for CASSLLSTEAFF.

This clone was detected only a few times. A read error may produce the germline difference seen at one junction end. The genes are TRBV19 and TRBJ1-2, with 7 nucleotides matching TRBD1. Germline CDR1 reads LNHDA; CDR2 reads SQIVND (reference sequence). This CDR3 region has 13 residues. The CDR3 region is CASSLDRVTGYTF. The DNA of the CDR3 is TGTGCCAGTAGTCTAGACAGGGTGACTGGCTACACCTTC.

V usage is TRBV2 and J usage is TRBJ1-1, with 7 bases fitting TRBD1. There are 15 residues in the CDR3. Germline CDR1 is SNHLY and CDR2 is FYNNEI. The junction had 8 bases not matched to a gene; V was cut back by 6 bases and J by 1 base. The CDR3 sequence is CASRPGTAQNTEAFF. In DNA form, the CDR3 reads TGTGCCAGCAGGCCCGGGACAGCCCAGAACACTGAAGCTTTCTTT.

The J gene is TRBJ1-2, the V gene TRBV11-2; D not resolved. Germline lookup yields CDR1 SGHAT and CDR2 FQNNGV. Trimming shortened V by 4 bases and J by 2 bases, and 8 bases separated the two germline ends. The CDR3 spans 13 residues. The CDR3 DNA reads TGTGCCAGCAGCTCCGCCCGGAACTATGGCTACACCTTC. This sequence encodes CASSSARNYGYTF.

Only a few counts were recorded for this clone. The gene calls are TRBV4-1 and TRBJ1-2; the D gene is possibly TRBD1 (6 bases). Germline V CDR1 and CDR2: MGHRA, YSYEKL. With 2 bases removed from V and 0 bases from J, the gap between germline ends came to 13 bases. CDR3 length: 16 residues. The CDR3: CASSQSDSSTNYGYTF. Here the CDR3 DNA reads TGCGCCAGCAGCCAATCGGACAGTAGTACTAACTATGGCTACACCTTC.

This sequence joins TRBV7-2 and TRBJ2-2; the match to TRBD2 covers 8 bases. The CDR3 length is 16 residues. Germline CDR1 and CDR2: SGHTA and FQGNSA. J was trimmed by 9 bases and V by 3 bases; bases with no gene match: 12. CDR3 residues: CASSFGTGGALRELFF. The CDR3 DNA reads TGTGCCAGCAGCTTCGGGACCGGGGGGGCCCTCCGGGAGCTGTTTTTT.

The V gene is TRBV5-1, the J gene TRBJ2-2; D is unresolved. CDR3 length: 17 amino acids. V dropped 1 base and J dropped 2 bases, with 15 bases sitting between them. Per germline, CDR1 SGHRS and CDR2 YFSETQ. The CDR3 DNA follows: TGCGCCAGCAGCTTGTTAGGATCCGGCAGTAACACCGGGGAGCTGTTTTTT. Its protein product is CASSLLGSGSNTGELFF.

This sequence joins TRBV24-1 and TRBJ2-1; a weak D match, TRBD1 (6 bases). The CDR3 is 16 residues long. Between the trimmed V and J ends, which lost 4 bases and 7 bases, there was a span of 19 bases. Per the germline V gene, CDR1 is KGHDR and CDR2 is SFDVKD. CDR3 bases: TGTGCCACCAGTGACCCTCCGGGACAAGTGTCGAATGAGCAGTTCTTC. This gives the protein CATSDPPGQVSNEQFF.

This clone was observed a handful of times. The gene calls are TRBV5-4 and TRBJ2-2, with 8 bases fitting TRBD2. Germline V lookup: CDR1 SGHNT, CDR2 YYREEE (reference sequence). The CDR3 is 17 amino acids. V shed 4 bases and J 5 bases; nucleotides not matched to a gene: 13. The CDR3 DNA reads as TGTGCCAGCAGCCCCCGGGGGGGGGCCCTTGGAACCGGGGAGCTGTTTTTT. As protein: CASSPRGGALGTGELFF.

This rearrangement joins TRBV24-1 to TRBJ2-3, with D perhaps matching TRBD1 (6 bases). The CDR3 extends over 15 amino acids. V lost 4 bases, J lost 4 bases, and 14 bases lay in between. CDR1 is KGHDR and CDR2 is SFDVKD in the germline V gene. The chain's CDR3 is CATSDPTGTADTQYF. CDR3 DNA sequence: TGTGCCACCAGTGACCCAACAGGGACCGCAGATACGCAGTATTTT.